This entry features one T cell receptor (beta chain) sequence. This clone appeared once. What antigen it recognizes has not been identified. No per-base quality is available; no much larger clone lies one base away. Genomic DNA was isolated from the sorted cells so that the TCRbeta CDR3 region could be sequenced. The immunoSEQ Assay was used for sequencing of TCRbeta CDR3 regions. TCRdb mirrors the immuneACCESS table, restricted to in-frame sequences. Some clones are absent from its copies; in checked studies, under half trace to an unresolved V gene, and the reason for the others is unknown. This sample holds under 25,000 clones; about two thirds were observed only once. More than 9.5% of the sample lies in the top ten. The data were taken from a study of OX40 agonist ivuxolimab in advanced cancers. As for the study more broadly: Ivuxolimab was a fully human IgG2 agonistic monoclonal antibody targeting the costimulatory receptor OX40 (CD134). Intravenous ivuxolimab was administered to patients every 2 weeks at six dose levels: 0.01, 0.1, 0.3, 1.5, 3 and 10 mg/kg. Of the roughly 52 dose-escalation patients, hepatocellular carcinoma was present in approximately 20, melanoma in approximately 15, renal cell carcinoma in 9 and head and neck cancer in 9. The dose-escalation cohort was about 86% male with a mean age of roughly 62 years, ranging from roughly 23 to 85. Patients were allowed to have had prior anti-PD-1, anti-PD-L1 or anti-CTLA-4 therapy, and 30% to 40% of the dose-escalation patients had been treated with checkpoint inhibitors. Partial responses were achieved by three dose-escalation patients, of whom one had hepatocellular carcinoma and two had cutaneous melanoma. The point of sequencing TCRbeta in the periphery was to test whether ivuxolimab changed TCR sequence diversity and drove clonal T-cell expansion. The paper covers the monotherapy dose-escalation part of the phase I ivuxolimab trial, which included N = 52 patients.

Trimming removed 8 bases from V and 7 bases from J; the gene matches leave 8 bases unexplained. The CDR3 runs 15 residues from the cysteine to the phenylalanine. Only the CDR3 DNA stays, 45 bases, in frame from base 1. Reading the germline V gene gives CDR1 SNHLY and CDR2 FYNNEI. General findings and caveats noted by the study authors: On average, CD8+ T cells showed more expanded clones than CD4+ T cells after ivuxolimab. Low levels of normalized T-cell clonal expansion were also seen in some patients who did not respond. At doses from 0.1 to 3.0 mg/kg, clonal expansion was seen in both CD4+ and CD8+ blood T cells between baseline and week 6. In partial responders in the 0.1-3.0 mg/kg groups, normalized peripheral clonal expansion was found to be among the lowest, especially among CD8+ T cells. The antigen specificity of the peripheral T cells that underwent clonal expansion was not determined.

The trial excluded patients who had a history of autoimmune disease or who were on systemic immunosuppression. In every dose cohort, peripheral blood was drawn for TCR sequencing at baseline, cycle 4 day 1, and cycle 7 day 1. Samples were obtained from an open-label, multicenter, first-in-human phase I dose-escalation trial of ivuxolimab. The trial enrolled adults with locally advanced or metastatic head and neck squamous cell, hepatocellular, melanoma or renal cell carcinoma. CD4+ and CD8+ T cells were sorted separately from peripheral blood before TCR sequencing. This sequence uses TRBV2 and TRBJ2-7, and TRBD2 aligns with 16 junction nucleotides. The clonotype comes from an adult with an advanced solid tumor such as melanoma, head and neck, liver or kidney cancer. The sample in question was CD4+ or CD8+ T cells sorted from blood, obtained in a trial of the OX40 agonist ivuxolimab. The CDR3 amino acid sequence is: CASRGTSGGAWEQYF. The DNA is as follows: TGTGCCAGCCGCGGGACTAGCGGGGGGGCGTGGGAGCAGTACTTC.